Following are 10 T cell receptor beta chains from one sample sequenced in a study of T cell responses to AZD1222 COVID-19 vaccine. Measured with immunoSEQ multiplex PCR; TCRdb has only the in-frame clones, and not every one. The repertoire holds around 100,000 clones, with about 90% as singletons. The specimen comprised peripheral blood, sampled 28 days after the second AZD1222 dose. The receptors come from an adult who received the AZD1222 COVID-19 vaccine.

The CDR3 DNA reads as TGTGCCAGCTCACTGGAAAGCGGCTCCTACGAGCAGTACTTC. Translating gives CASSLESGSYEQYF. This chain connects TRBV18 to TRBJ2-7, with a tentative D call TRBD2 (5 bases). Trimming shortened V by 4 bases and J by 0 bases, and 10 bases separated the two germline ends. The CDR3 is made up of 14 amino acids. Germline V gene data show CDR1 as KGHSH and CDR2 as LQKENI.

The chain carries TRBV19 and TRBJ2-2; either TRBD1 or TRBD2 may supply D (5 bases each). The length of the CDR3 is 15 residues. V was pared by 5 bases and J by 0 bases, with 10 bases between. CDR1 is LNHDA and CDR2 is SQIVND in the germline V gene (reference sequence). CDR3 in amino acids: CASSEGTANTGELFF. In nucleotides, the CDR3 is TGTGCCAGTAGTGAGGGGACGGCGAACACCGGGGAGCTGTTTTTT.

This chain uses TRBV9 with TRBJ2-1; maybe TRBD2 (5 bases). V lost 0 bases, J lost 5 bases, and 9 bases lay in between. The CDR3 extends over 14 amino acids. Germline values: CDR1 SGDLS, CDR2 YYNGEE. The CDR3 sequence: CASSVGVGDNEQFF. Here the CDR3 DNA reads TGTGCCAGCAGCGTAGGGGTCGGGGACAATGAGCAGTTCTTC.

The chain uses TRBV18 and TRBJ2-1, with 9 bases aligning to TRBD1. The length of the CDR3 is 14 residues. Germline CDR1 is KGHSH and CDR2 is LQKENI. V dropped 3 bases and J dropped 5; count of bases not matched to a gene: 2. As DNA, the CDR3 is TGTGCCAGCTCACCGAGACAGGGGGACAATGAGCAGTTCTTC. It codes for CASSPRQGDNEQFF. Full variable domain (rest looked up from reference TRBV18 and TRBJ2-1): NAGVMQNPRHLVRRRGQEARLRCSPMKGHSHVYWYRQLPEEGLKFMVYLQKENIIDESGMPKERFSAEFPKEGPSILRIQQVVRGDSAAYFCASSPRQGDNEQFFGPGTRLTVL.

The chain employs TRBV28 and TRBJ2-7, with D unclear. The CDR3 consists of 14 residues. Looked up from germline, CDR1 is MDHEN and CDR2 is SYDVKM. With 6 bases removed from V and 0 bases from J, the gap between germline ends came to 12 bases. The CDR3 sequence is CASRSEGSSYEQYF. CDR3 nucleotides: TGTGCCAGCAGATCAGAAGGGTCCTCCTACGAGCAGTACTTC.

This chain links TRBV19 with TRBJ2-2; a weak D match, TRBD2 (5 bases). Germline assignment: CDR1 LNHDA and CDR2 SQIVND (reference sequence). The CDR3 covers 15 residues. Trimming shortened V by 9 bases and J by 4 bases, and 18 bases separated the two germline ends. CDR3 sequence (DNA): TGTGCCAGCACCCCCCTCGGGGTGAGCACCGGGGAGCTGTTTTTT. This codes for CASTPLGVSTGELFF.

The rearrangement joins TRBV19 to TRBJ2-2; 9 bases are a match to TRBD1. This CDR3 region has 14 residues. Trimming took 6 bases from V and 6 from J; bases not matched to a gene: 5. Germline V gives CDR1 LNHDA, CDR2 SQIVND (reference sequence). The CDR3 here is CASRGTGSAGELFF. CDR3 in DNA: TGTGCCAGTAGAGGGACAGGGAGTGCCGGGGAGCTGTTTTTT.

There are a few counts of this clone. The chain employs TRBV4-3 and TRBJ2-2; D tentatively fits TRBD1 or TRBD2 (6 bases each). V was trimmed by 0 bases and J by 3 bases, leaving 17 bases between them. CDR3 length equals 18 residues. Germline loops: CDR1 LGHNA, CDR2 YSLEER. CDR3 amino acids: CASSQDLFGGDYTGELFF. The CDR3 DNA sequence: TGCGCCAGCAGCCAAGATCTTTTCGGGGGCGATTACACCGGGGAGCTGTTTTTT.

The V and J genes are TRBV5-1 and TRBJ2-1; 7 bases match TRBD2. V was clipped by 4 bases and J by 1 base; unmatched bases: 14. The CDR3 has 18 amino acids. The V gene's germline CDR1 is SGHRS and CDR2 YFSETQ. The CDR3 reads CASSGGSGGSLSYNEQFF. CDR3 in DNA: TGCGCCAGCAGCGGGGGATCTGGCGGGAGTTTGTCCTACAATGAGCAGTTCTTC. Drawing the rest from reference TRBV5-1 and TRBJ2-1, the complete variable domain is KAGVTQTPRYLIKTRGQQVTLSCSPISGHRSVSWYQQTPGQGLQFLFEYFSETQRNKGNFPGRFSGRQFSNSRSEMNVSTLELGDSALYLCASSGGSGGSLSYNEQFFGPGTRLTVL.

The rearrangement uses TRBV5-1 and TRBJ2-3, with 11 bases fitting TRBD2. V shed 4 bases, J shed 4 bases, and the junction held 17 bases outside the gene matches. Germline CDR1 SGHRS, CDR2 YFSETQ. CDR3 size: 19 residues. CDR3 loop: CASSTLPSSGRYRPDTQYF. CDR3 DNA: TGCGCCAGCAGCACGCTTCCCTCTAGCGGGAGGTACCGCCCAGATACGCAGTATTTT.